A single sample gave rise to the 21 T cell receptor beta chains below, sequenced in a study of blood T cells in healthy people across ages. Next came a second PCR, run for about 7 to 12 cycles, which used a sample-barcoded 5' primer along with a J-beta primer mix. One entry per CDR3 protein, called by TCRdb with MiXCR from the 5' RACE reads. Here the sample spans about 780,000 distinct CDR3 sequences, roughly 26% being singletons. The same sample was also studied in work on T cells of mothers and their children.

Sequenced input: blood. The receptors stem from a boy under 18 in good health.

This chain connects TRBV2 to TRBJ2-5; 9 bases match TRBD2. The better agreement between TRBJ2-1 and the DNA end casts doubt on the J call. The CDR3 runs 14 residues. Looked up from germline, CDR1 is SNHLY and CDR2 is FYNNEI. The CDR3 is CASSGAGGFDEQFF. CDR3 DNA: TGTGCCAGCAGTGGCGCGGGGGGGTTCGATGAGCAGTTCTTC.

This clonotype appeared once. The V and J genes are TRBV5-1 and TRBJ1-1; a weak D match, TRBD1 (5 bases). V lost 4 bases, J lost 5 bases, and 15 bases lay in between. The CDR3 has 14 residues. Germline lookup yields CDR1 SGHRS and CDR2 YFSETQ. CDR3 DNA: TGCGCCAGCAGCCCCGGGGACGGGTGGACTGAAGCTTTCTTT. It translates to CASSPGDGWTEAFF.

This chain links TRBV5-1 with TRBJ2-2; TRBD2 agrees at 9 bases. The CDR3 length is 17 residues. From germline, CDR1 is SGHRS and CDR2 YFSETQ. The ends lost 0 bases at V and 1 base at J; junction bases unmatched: 4. CDR3 DNA sequence: TGCGCCAGCAGCTTGGCAGCTAGCGGGATGAACACCGGGGAGCTGTTTTTT. As protein: CASSLAASGMNTGELFF.

The CDR3 loop is CASSLSGQGNYGYTF. Written as DNA, the CDR3 is TGTGCCAGCAGTTTGTCGGGACAGGGGAACTATGGCTACACCTTC. This chain joins TRBV12-3 or TRBV12-4 and TRBJ1-2; 10 bases are shared with TRBD1. The CDR3 sequence is 15 residues long. Unmatched junction bases numbered 3, after V lost 3 bases and J lost 2 bases.

The CDR3 region is CASSPRGGRGSYNEQFF. In DNA form, the CDR3 reads TGTGCCAGCAGCCCCCGCGGGGGGCGAGGGTCCTACAATGAGCAGTTCTTC. The chain recombines TRBV9 with TRBJ2-1, with 8 bases lining up with TRBD2. CDR1 SGDLS and CDR2 YYNGEE come from the germline V gene. The CDR3 runs 17 residues. Trimming took 4 bases from V and 1 from J; bases not matched to a gene: 10.

This chain connects TRBV18 to TRBJ2-7; D is uncertain. Trimming shortened V by 2 bases and J by 3 bases, and 8 bases separated the two germline ends. This CDR3 contains 13 residues. Looked up from germline, CDR1 is KGHSH and CDR2 is LQKENI. As DNA, the CDR3 is TGTGCCAGCTCACCAGGGCCTCACTACGAGCAGTACTTC. Amino acids: CASSPGPHYEQYF.

The chain employs TRBV11-2 and TRBJ2-7; a possible D gene is TRBD1 (6 bases). Germline V lookup: CDR1 SGHAT, CDR2 FQNNGV. V lost 4 bases and J 1 base, leaving 11 bases between the germline ends. The CDR3 spans 14 residues. The CDR3 sequence is CASSYQGPSYEQYF. The CDR3 coding sequence is TGTGCCAGCAGCTACCAGGGGCCTTCCTACGAGCAGTACTTC.

This chain uses TRBV12-3 or TRBV12-4 with TRBJ2-5, with TRBD1 identical over 9 bases. The CDR3 runs 14 residues. With 6 bases clipped from V and 3 bases from J, the junction kept 5 bases outside the gene matches. The CDR3 bases are TGTGCCAGCAGACCCCGGACAGGGGAAGAGACCCAGTACTTC. Its protein product is CASRPRTGEETQYF.

This clonotype was observed a handful of times. The rearrangement joins TRBV3-1 to TRBJ2-3; D may correspond to TRBD1 or TRBD2 (5 bases each). Deletions cut 4 bases from V and 2 bases from J, with 13 bases between. Germline assignment: CDR1 LGHDT and CDR2 YNNKEL (reference sequence). The CDR3 runs to 15 residues. CDR3 sequence: CASSPSSGPTDTQYF. CDR3 coding DNA: TGTGCCAGCAGCCCTAGCTCAGGGCCCACAGATACGCAGTATTTT.

This clonotype has a handful of counts. The chain joins TRBV20-1 to TRBJ2-4, with no clear D. The CDR3 contains 12 residues. CDR1 and CDR2 (germline): DFQATT, SNEGSKA (reference sequence). Between the trimmed V and J ends, which lost 3 bases and 6 bases, there was a span of 9 bases. In DNA form, the CDR3 reads TGCAGTGCTAGTCTCTTCGGAAACATTCAGTACTTC. The encoded protein is CSASLFGNIQYF.

V gene TRBV27 combines with J gene TRBJ2-2; weak D call: TRBD1 (5 bases). Per germline, CDR1 MNHEY and CDR2 SMNVEV (reference sequence). The CDR3 runs to 16 residues. V was pared by 0 bases and J by 3 bases, with 11 bases between. The DNA of the CDR3 is TGTGCCAGCAGTTTATCGCCTGACAGATACACCGGGGAGCTGTTTTTT. Translating gives CASSLSPDRYTGELFF.

The rearrangement joins TRBV10-3 to TRBJ2-5; a possible D gene is TRBD2 (5 bases). Looked up from germline, CDR1 is ENHRY and CDR2 is SYGVKD. Trimming pared 0 bases from V and 2 bases from J, leaving 10 bases between. The CDR3 has 15 amino acids. This CDR3 reads CAISESIAIQETQYF. CDR3 sequence (DNA): TGTGCCATCAGTGAGTCGATAGCGATACAAGAGACCCAGTACTTC.

The chain uses TRBV5-1 and TRBJ1-2; 7 positions match TRBD1. With 4 bases clipped from V and 8 bases from J, the junction kept 8 bases outside the gene matches. The CDR3 consists of 13 residues. Germline CDR1 SGHRS, CDR2 YFSETQ. CDR3 in DNA: TGCGCCAGCAGCCCGGGGACAGCTAGGGGCTACACCTTC. Its protein is CASSPGTARGYTF.

This clonotype was recorded a few times. The rearrangement links TRBV20-1 to TRBJ2-7; the match to TRBD1 covers 7 bases. Germline V gene data show CDR1 as DFQATT and CDR2 as SNEGSKA (reference sequence). The CDR3 has 15 residues. The trim removed 3 bases at V and 0 bases at J, leaving 8 bases unmatched. This CDR3 reads CSASRTGSISYEQYF. The DNA for the CDR3 is TGCAGTGCTAGTCGGACAGGCTCAATCTCCTACGAGCAGTACTTC.

The chain uses TRBV27 and TRBJ2-3, with D unclear. CDR3 length: 16 residues. The germline V gene encodes CDR1 MNHEY and CDR2 SMNVEV (reference sequence). V shed 6 bases and J shed 1 base, with 17 bases lying between them. This CDR3 is CASRPKWDSGTDTQYF. CDR3 DNA sequence: TGTGCCAGCAGACCGAAGTGGGATTCTGGCACAGATACGCAGTATTTT.

The CDR3 bases are TGTGCCAGCAGTTCACAGGGCCATGAGCAGTTCTTC. Translated, it gives CASSSQGHEQFF. The V gene is TRBV6-6, the J gene TRBJ2-7; perhaps TRBD1 as D (6 bases). The end of the DNA is better explained by TRBJ2-1, so the J call may be wrong. Germline V gives CDR1 MNHNY, CDR2 SVGAGI (reference sequence). The CDR3 totals 12 residues.

The table lists this clonotype with a few counts. The CDR3 nucleotides are TGCGCCAGCAGCACGGGACAGAGGTCGAACACCGGGGAGCTGTTTTTT. It codes for CASSTGQRSNTGELFF. This chain joins TRBV5-1 and TRBJ2-2, with 7 bases identical to TRBD1. Per germline, CDR1 SGHRS and CDR2 YFSETQ. The CDR3 runs to 16 residues. The J segment lost 0 bases and the V segment lost 4 bases, leaving 6 bases of the junction unmatched.

The gene calls are TRBV28 and TRBJ1-1, with TRBD1 matching over 7 bases. The CDR3 has 15 residues. Trimming cost V 8 bases and J 4 bases; bases outside gene matches: 13. Germline V lookup: CDR1 MDHEN, CDR2 SYDVKM. DNA for the CDR3: TGTGCCAGCTCACTTCGTAGACAGGGTAGCACTGAAGCTTTCTTT. Translating gives CASSLRRQGSTEAFF.

This clonotype was counted ten times or more. The genes are TRBV7-2 and TRBJ2-5; TRBD2 agrees at 10 bases. Germline CDR1 reads SGHTA; CDR2 reads FQGNSA. V was clipped by 5 bases and J by 4 bases; unmatched bases: 4. This CDR3 has 14 amino acids. Written as DNA, the CDR3 is TGTGCCAGCAGCCTTAGCGGGGGGCCAGAGACCCAGTACTTC. Translation: CASSLSGGPETQYF.

This clonotype was seen a handful of times. The V call is TRBV12-3 or TRBV12-4, the J call TRBJ1-1, with 8 nucleotides matching TRBD1. The V gene end was trimmed by 4 bases and the J gene end by 0 bases; junction bases not matched to a gene: 7. This CDR3 is built from 16 residues. CDR3 in DNA: TGTGCCAGCAGTTCCCGGACAGGGAGGATGAACACTGAAGCTTTCTTT. This gives the protein CASSSRTGRMNTEAFF.

This clonotype was counted between two and nine times. The rearrangement uses TRBV6-6 and TRBJ2-1, with TRBD2 matching over 12 bases. The V segment lost 2 bases and the J segment 10 bases; nucleotides outside the gene matches: 6. The V gene's germline CDR1 is MNHNY and CDR2 SVGAGI (reference sequence). The CDR3 loop spans 15 amino acids. The CDR3 region has the DNA TGTGCCAGCAGTTACGCTAGCGGGGGGGCCGCCGAGCAGTTCTTC. It codes for CASSYASGGAAEQFF.